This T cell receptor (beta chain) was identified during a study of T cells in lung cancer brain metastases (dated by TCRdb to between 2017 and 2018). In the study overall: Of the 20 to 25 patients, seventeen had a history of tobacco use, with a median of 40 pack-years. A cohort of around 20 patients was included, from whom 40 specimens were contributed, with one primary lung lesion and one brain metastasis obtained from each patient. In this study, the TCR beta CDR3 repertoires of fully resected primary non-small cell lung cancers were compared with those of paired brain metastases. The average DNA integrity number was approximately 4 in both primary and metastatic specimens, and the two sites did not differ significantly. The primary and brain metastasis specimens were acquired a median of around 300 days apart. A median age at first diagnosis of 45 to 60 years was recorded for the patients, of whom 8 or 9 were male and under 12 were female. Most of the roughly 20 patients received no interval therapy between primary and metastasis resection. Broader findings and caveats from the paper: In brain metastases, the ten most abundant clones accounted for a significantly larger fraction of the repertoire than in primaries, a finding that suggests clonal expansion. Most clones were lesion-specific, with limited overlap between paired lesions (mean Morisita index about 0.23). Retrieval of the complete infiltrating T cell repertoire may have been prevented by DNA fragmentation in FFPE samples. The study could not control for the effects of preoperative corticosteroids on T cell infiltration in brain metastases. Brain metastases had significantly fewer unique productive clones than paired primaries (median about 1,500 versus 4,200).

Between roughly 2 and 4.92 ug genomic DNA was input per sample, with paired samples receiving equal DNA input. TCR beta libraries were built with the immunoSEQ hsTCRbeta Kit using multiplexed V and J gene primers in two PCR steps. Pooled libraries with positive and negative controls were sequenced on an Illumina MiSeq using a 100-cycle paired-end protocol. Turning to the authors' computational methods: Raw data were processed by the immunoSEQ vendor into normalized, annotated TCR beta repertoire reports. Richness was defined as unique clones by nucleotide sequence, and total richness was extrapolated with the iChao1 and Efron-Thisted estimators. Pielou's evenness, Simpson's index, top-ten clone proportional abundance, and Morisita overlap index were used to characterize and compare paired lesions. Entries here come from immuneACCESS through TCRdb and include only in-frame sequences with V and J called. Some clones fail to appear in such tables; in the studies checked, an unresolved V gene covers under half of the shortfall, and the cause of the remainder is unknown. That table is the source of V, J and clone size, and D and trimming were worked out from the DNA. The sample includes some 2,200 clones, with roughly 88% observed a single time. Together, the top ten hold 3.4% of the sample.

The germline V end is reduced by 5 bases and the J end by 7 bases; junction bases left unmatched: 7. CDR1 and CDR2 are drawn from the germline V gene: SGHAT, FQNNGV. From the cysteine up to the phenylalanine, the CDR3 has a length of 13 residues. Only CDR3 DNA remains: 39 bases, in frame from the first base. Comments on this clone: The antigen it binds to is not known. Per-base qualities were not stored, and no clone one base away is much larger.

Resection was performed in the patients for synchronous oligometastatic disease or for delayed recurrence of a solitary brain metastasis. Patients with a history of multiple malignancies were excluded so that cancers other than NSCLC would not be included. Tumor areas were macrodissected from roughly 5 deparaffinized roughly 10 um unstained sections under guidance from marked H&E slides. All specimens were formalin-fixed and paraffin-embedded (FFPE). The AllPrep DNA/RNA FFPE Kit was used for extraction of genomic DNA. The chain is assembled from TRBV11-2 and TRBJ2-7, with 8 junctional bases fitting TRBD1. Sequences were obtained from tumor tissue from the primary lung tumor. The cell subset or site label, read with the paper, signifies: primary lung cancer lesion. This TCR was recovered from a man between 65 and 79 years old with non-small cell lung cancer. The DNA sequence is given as TGTGCCAGCAGCCTGGGACAGGCGACGGAGCAGTACTTC. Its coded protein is CASSLGQATEQYF.